This T cell receptor (beta chain) stems from a study of CXCR3-negative and CXCR3-positive naive CD8 T cells. Libraries of TRB cDNA were made by 5' RACE and carried UMIs. TCRdb reprocessed the 5' RACE reads and stores each CDR3 protein as one record, lacking DNA. The listing records approximately 88,000 distinct CDR3 sequences. The germline gives CDR1 LNHDA, CDR2 SQIVND (reference sequence). CDR3 size: 16 residues. The TCR sequence derives from a human donor in good health. Some clones in this sample may be carry-over from other donors' samples. The chain recombines TRBV19 with TRBJ2-1; TCRdb picks TRBD2, but there is no DNA to check that call. Material: naive CXCR3- CD8+ T cells from blood. Subset denoted: CD45RO-CCR7+CD27+CD95- naive CD8+ T cells lacking CXCR3 (TNR3-). The CDR3 region is CASSIGWGLGDNEQFF.